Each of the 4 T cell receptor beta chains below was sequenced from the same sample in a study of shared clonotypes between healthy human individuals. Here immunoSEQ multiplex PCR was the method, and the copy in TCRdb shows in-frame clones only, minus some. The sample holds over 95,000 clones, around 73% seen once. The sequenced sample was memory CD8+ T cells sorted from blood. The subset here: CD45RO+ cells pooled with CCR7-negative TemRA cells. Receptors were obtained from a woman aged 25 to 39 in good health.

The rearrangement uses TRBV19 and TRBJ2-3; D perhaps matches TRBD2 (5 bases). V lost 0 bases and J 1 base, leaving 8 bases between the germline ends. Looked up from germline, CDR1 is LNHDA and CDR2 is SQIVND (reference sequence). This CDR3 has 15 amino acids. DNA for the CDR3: TGTGCCAGTAGTATAGATCGGGGAGGCACAGATACGCAGTATTTT. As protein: CASSIDRGGTDTQYF.

DNA for the CDR3: TGTGCCAGCAGTTACGACAGGGGGAGCTCCTACAATGAGCAGTTCTTC. Translating it yields CASSYDRGSSYNEQFF. This chain links TRBV6-5 with TRBJ2-1; 9 nucleotides agree with TRBD1. After removal of 2 bases from V and 0 bases from J, the junction contained 2 bases not matched to a gene. CDR1 MNHEY and CDR2 SVGAGI come from the germline V gene. This CDR3 has 16 amino acids.

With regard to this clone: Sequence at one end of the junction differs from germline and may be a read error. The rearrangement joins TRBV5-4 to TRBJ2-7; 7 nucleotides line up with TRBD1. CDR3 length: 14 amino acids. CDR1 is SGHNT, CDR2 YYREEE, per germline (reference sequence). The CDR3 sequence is CASSSDRPLPPVHF. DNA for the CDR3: TGTGCCAGCAGCTCGGACAGGCCCCTTCCCCCGGTGCACTTC.

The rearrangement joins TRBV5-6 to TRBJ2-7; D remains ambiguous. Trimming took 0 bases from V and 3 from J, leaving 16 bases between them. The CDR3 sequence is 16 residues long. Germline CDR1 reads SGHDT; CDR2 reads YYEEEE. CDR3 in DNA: TGTGCCAGCAGCTTGGGGGTGGACCCAGGAATCTACGAGCAGTACTTC. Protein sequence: CASSLGVDPGIYEQYF.